In its sample, the clone carrying this T cell receptor beta chain was seen once. The CDR3 is 17 residues long. J was trimmed by 1 base and V by 5 bases; bases with no gene match: 11. CDR1 is DFQATT and CDR2 is SNEGSKA in the germline V gene (reference sequence). The source of the sample is a study of CD8 T cells in Susac syndrome. The study sequenced TCR beta in blood CD8+ and CD4+ T cells. Patients with Susac syndrome fulfilled recently defined diagnostic criteria for definite or probable disease. The authors reverse transcribed roughly 0.5 to 1 ug RNA with random hexamers. TCRdb reanalysed the immunoSEQ multiplex PCR reads using MiXCR and keeps one entry per CDR3 protein. The data show tens of thousands of distinct CDR3 sequences, around 95% seen once.

The chain carries TRBV20-1 and TRBJ2-2; 9 nucleotides line up with TRBD2. Sequenced: CD8+ T cells from PBMCs. The receptor was isolated from a human donor with Susac syndrome. In DNA form, the CDR3 reads TGCAGTGCTCCATCCTGGGGGACTAGCCTGAACACCGGGGAGCTGTTTTTT. Translation gives CSAPSWGTSLNTGELFF.